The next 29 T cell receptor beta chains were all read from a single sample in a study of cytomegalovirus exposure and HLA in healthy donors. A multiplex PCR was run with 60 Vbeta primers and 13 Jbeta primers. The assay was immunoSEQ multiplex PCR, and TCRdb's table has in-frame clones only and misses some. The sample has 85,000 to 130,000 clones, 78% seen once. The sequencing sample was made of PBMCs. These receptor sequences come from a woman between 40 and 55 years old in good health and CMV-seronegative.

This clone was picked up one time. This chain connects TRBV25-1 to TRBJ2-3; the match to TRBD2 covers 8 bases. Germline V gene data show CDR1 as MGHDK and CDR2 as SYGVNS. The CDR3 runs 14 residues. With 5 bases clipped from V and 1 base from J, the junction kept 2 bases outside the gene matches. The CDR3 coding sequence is TGTGCCAGCAGTACCGGGAGGGGCACAGATACGCAGTATTTT. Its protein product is CASSTGRGTDTQYF.

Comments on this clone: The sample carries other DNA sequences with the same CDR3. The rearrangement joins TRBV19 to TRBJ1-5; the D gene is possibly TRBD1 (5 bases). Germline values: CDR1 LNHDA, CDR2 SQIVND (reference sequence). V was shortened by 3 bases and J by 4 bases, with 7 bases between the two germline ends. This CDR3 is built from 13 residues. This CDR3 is CASSIRGNQPQHF. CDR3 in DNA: TGTGCCAGTAGTATCCGGGGGAATCAGCCCCAGCATTTT.

CDR3 coding DNA: TGTGCCAGCAGCCCACTATACCAAGAGACCCAGTACTTC. This sequence encodes CASSPLYQETQYF. The chain couples TRBV14 to TRBJ2-5; no reliable D call. Trimming left V 4 bases short and J 0 bases short, with 6 bases between. The germline V gene encodes CDR1 SGHDN and CDR2 FVKESK. The CDR3 consists of 13 residues.

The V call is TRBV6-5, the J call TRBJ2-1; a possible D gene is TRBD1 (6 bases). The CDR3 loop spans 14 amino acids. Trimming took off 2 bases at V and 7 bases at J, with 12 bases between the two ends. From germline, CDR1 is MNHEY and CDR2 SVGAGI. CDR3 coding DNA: TGTGCCAGCAGTTACGGGGGCCTGAGGAATGAGCAGTTCTTC. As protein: CASSYGGLRNEQFF.

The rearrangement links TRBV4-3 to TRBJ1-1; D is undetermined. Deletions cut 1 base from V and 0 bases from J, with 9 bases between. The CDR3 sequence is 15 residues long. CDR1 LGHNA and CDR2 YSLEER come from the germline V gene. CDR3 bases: TGCGCCAGCAGCCAAGGGCTACAGTTGAACACTGAAGCTTTCTTT. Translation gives CASSQGLQLNTEAFF.

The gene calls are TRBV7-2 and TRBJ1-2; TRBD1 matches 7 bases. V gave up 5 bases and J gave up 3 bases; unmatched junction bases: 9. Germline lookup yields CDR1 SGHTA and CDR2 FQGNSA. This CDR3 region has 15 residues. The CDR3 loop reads CASSEQQGRHYGYTF. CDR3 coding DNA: TGTGCCAGCAGCGAGCAACAGGGGAGACACTATGGCTACACCTTC.

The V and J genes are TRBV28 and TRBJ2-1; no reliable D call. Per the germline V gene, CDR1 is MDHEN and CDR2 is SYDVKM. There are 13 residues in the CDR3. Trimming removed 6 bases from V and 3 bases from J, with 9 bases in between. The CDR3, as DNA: TGTGCCAGCAGATACACAGTCTACAATGAGCAGTTCTTC. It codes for CASRYTVYNEQFF.

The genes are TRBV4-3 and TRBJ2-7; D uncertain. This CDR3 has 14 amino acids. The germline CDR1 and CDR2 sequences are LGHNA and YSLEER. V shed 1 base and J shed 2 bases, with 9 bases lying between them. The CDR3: CASSQGLRAYEQYF. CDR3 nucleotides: TGCGCCAGCAGCCAAGGACTGAGAGCCTACGAGCAGTACTTC.

This CDR3 reads CASSPRDRGPRGTGELFF. The CDR3 coding sequence is TGTGCCAGCAGCCCTCGGGACAGGGGACCTCGCGGCACCGGGGAGCTGTTTTTT. The genes are TRBV7-9 and TRBJ2-2; 10 bases match TRBD1. Germline V CDR1 and CDR2: SEHNR, FQNEAQ (reference sequence). CDR3 length: 18 amino acids. The junction had 13 bases not matched to a gene; V was cut back by 5 bases and J by 4 bases.

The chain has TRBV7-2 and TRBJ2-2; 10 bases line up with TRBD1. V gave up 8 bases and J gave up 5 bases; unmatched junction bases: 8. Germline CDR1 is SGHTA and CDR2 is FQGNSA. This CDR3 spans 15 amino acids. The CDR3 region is CASRGQGVDTGELFF. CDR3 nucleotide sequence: TGTGCCAGCCGCGGACAGGGGGTTGATACCGGGGAGCTGTTTTTT. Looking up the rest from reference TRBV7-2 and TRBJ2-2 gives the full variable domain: GAGVSQSPSNKVTEKGKDVELRCDPISGHTALYWYRQSLGQGLEFLIYFQGNSAPDKSGLPSDRFSAERTGGSVSTLTIQRTQQEDSAVYLCASRGQGVDTGELFFGEGSRLTVL.

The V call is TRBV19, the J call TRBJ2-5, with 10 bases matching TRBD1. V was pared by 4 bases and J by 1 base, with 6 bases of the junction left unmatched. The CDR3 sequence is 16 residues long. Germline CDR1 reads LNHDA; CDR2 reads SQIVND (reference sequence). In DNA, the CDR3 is TGTGCCAGTAGTAACGGACAGGGGGGGTTCCAAGAGACCCAGTACTTC. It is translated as CASSNGQGGFQETQYF. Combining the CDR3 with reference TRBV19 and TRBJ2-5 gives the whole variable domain DGGITQSPKYLFRKEGQNVTLSCEQNLNHDAMYWYRQDPGQGLRLIYYSQIVNDFQKGDIAEGYSVSREKKESFPLTVTSAQKNPTAFYLCASSNGQGGFQETQYFGPGTRLLVL.

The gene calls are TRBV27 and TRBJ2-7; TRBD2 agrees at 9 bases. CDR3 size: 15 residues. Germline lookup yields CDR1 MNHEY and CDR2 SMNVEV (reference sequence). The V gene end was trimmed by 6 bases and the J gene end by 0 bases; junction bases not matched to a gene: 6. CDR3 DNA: TGTGCCAGCAGCCGGCTAGCGGGGAGCTCCTACGAGCAGTACTTC. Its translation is CASSRLAGSSYEQYF.

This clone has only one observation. The CDR3 sequence is CASSSRGNYGYTF. CDR3 in DNA: TGTGCCAGCAGCTCCAGGGGGAACTATGGCTACACCTTC. This rearrangement joins TRBV5-8 to TRBJ1-2; 7 nucleotides line up with TRBD1. V shed 3 bases and J 2 bases; nucleotides not matched to a gene: 1. Germline V lookup: CDR1 SGHTS, CDR2 YDEGEE. The CDR3 loop spans 13 amino acids. Filled out from reference TRBV5-8 and TRBJ1-2, the complete variable domain reads EAGVTQSPTHLIKTRGQQATLRCSPISGHTSVYWYQQALGLGLQFLLWYDEGEERNRGNFPPRFSGRQFPNYSSELNVNALELEDSALYLCASSSRGNYGYTFGSGTRLTVV.

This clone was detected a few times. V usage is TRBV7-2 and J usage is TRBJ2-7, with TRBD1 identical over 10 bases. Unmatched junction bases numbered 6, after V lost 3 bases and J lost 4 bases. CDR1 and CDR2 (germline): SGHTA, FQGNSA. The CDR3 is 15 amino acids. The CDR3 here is CASSFSGTGEYEQYF. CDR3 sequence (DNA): TGTGCCAGCAGCTTTTCCGGGACAGGGGAGTACGAGCAGTACTTC.

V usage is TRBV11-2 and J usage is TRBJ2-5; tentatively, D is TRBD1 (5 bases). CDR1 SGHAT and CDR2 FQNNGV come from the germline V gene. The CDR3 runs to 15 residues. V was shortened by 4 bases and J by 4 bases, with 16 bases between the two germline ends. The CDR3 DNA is TGTGCCAGCAGCTCCACCGCTGGGGCCGGAGAGACCCAGTACTTC. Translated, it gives CASSSTAGAGETQYF.

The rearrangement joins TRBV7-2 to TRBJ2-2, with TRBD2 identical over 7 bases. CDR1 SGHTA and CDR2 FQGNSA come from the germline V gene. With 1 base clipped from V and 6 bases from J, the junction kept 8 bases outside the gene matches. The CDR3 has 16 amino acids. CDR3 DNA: TGTGCCAGCAGCTTAGTACCGGGACTAATCTCCGGGGAGCTGTTTTTT. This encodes CASSLVPGLISGELFF.

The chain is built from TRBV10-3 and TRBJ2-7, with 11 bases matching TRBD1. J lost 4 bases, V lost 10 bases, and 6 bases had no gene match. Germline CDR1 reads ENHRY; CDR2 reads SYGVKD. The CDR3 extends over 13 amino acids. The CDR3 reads CATLGTGGYEQYF. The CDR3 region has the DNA TGTGCCACGTTGGGGACAGGGGGATACGAGCAGTACTTC.

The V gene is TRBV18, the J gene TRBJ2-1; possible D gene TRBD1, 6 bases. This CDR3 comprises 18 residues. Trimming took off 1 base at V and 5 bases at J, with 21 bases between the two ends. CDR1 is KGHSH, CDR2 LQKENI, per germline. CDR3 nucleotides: TGTGCCAGCTCACCACGGGAGCGGCGGTTTGGACAGAACAATGAGCAGTTCTTC. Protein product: CASSPRERRFGQNNEQFF.

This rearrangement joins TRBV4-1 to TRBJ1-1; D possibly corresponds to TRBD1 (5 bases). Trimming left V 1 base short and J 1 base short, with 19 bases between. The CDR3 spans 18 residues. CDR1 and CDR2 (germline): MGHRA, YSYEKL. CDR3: CASSQAGLMGPKNTEAFF. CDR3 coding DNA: TGCGCCAGCAGCCAAGCGGGACTTATGGGCCCCAAGAACACTGAAGCTTTCTTT.

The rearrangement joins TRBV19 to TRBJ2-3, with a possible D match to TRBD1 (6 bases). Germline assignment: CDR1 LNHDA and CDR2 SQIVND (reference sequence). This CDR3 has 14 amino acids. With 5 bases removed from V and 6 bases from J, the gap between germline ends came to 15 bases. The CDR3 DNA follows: TGTGCCAGTAGTTCCCCTCGGACAGTTGATACGCAGTATTTT. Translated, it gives CASSSPRTVDTQYF.

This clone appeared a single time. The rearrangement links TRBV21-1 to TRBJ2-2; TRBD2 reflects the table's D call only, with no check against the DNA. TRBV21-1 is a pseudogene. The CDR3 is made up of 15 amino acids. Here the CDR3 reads CASPGSYSNVGELFF. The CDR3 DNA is TGTGCCAGCCCCGGGAGCTATTCCAATGTCGGGGAGCTGTTTTTT.

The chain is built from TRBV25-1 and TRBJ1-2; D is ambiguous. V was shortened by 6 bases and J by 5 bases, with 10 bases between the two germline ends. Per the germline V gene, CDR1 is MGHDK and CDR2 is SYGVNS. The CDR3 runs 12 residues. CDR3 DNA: TGTGCCAGCAGAACGTCTATATATGGCTACACCTTC. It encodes CASRTSIYGYTF.

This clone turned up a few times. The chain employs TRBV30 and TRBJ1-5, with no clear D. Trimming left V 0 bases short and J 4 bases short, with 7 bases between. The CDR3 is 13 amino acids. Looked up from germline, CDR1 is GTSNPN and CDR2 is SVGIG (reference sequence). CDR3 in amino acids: CAWSVQVNQPQHF. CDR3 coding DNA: TGTGCCTGGAGTGTTCAGGTAAATCAGCCCCAGCATTTT.

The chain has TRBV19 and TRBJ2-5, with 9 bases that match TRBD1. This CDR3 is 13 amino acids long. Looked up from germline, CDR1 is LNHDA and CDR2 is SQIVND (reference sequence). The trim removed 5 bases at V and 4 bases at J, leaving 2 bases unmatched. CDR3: CASSSDRGETQYF. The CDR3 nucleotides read TGTGCCAGTAGTTCGGACAGGGGAGAGACCCAGTACTTC.

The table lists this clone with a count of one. The CDR3 here is CASSSTGPYEQYF. The DNA of the CDR3 is TGTGCCAGCAGCTCTACAGGGCCCTACGAGCAGTACTTC. The chain recombines TRBV7-2 with TRBJ2-7; D possibly corresponds to TRBD1 (6 bases). The CDR3 sequence is 13 residues long. The ends were cut back, 4 bases at V and 2 bases at J, with 9 bases in the middle. The germline V gene encodes CDR1 SGHTA and CDR2 FQGNSA.

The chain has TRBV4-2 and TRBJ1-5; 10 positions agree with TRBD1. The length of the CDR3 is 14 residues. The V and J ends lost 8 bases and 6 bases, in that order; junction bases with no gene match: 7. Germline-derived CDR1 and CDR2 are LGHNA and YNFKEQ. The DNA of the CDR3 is TGTGCCAGCGGTACGGGACAGGGGACTCAGCCCCAGCATTTT. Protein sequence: CASGTGQGTQPQHF.

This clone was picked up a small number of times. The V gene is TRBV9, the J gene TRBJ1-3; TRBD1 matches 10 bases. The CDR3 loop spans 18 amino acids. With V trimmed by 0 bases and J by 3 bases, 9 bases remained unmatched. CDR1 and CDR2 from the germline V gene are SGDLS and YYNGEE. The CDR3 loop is CASSVGGDRGGLGNTIYF. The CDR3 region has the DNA TGTGCCAGCAGCGTAGGGGGGGACAGGGGAGGACTTGGAAACACCATATATTTT.

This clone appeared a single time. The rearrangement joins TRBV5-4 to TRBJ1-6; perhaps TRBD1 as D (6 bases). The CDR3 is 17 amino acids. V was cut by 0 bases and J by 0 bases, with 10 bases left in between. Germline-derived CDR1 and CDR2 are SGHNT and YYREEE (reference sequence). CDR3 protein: CASSLDRVASYNSPLHF. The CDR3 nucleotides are TGTGCCAGCAGCTTGGACAGGGTGGCCTCCTATAATTCACCCCTCCACTTT.

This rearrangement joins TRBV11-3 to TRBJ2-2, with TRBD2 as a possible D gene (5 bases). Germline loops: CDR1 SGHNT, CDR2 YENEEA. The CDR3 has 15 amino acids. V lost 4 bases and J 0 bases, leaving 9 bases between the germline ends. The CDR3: CASSYSRANTGELFF. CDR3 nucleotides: TGTGCCAGCAGCTATTCGCGGGCGAACACCGGGGAGCTGTTTTTT.